These 21 T cell receptor beta chains were sequenced from one sample in a study of patients and donors after allogeneic stem cell transplantation. TCRdb independently ran MiXCR on the RT-PCR reads; one entry per CDR3 protein. The sample holds about 960,000 distinct CDR3 sequences; more than 15% are singletons and the top ten take 6%. The sample consisted of blood, either unsorted or a sorted T cell fraction (not recorded which). These TCRs come from a human donor who was either an allogeneic HSCT recipient or a stem cell or donor lymphocyte infusion donor (not recorded which). It is not recorded whose cells these are; they may come from a transplant donor.

This clonotype was found a few times. The gene calls are TRBV2 and TRBJ1-1, with TRBD1 matching over 9 bases. This CDR3 comprises 12 residues. The germline V gene has CDR1 SNHLY and CDR2 FYNNEI. V lost 4 bases to trimming and J lost 9 bases; unmatched junction nucleotides: 3. Here the CDR3 reads CASSGDRVKAFF. The CDR3 DNA follows: TGTGCCAGCAGTGGGGACAGGGTTAAAGCTTTCTTT.

The chain couples TRBV6-5 to TRBJ1-5; perhaps TRBD1 as D (6 bases). The germline V and J ends were trimmed by 2 bases and 1 base, with 12 bases remaining between them. CDR1 and CDR2 from the germline V gene are MNHEY and SVGAGI. The CDR3 is 16 amino acids. CDR3 coding DNA: TGTGCCAGCAGTTACGGGGGGGGCGGGAGCAATCAGCCCCAGCATTTT. The encoded protein is CASSYGGGGSNQPQHF.

This clonotype was seen only a few times. The rearrangement uses TRBV5-1 and TRBJ1-2; D ambiguous. Germline assignment: CDR1 SGHRS and CDR2 YFSETQ. Trimming took off 0 bases at V and 4 bases at J, with 7 bases between the two ends. This CDR3 is 13 amino acids long. The chain's CDR3 is CASSLENGYGYTF. The CDR3 DNA follows: TGCGCCAGCAGCTTGGAGAACGGCTATGGCTACACCTTC.

This clonotype was observed at least ten times. V and J are TRBV12-3 or TRBV12-4 and TRBJ1-6; the D gene is possibly TRBD1 (5 bases). The CDR3 extends over 13 amino acids. Trimming shortened V by 2 bases and J by 7 bases, and 6 bases separated the two germline ends. The CDR3 DNA follows: TGTGCCAGCAGTTTACAGGGAAATTCACCCCTCCACTTT. Translating gives CASSLQGNSPLHF.

This clonotype has a count of ten or more. V usage is TRBV12-3 or TRBV12-4 and J usage is TRBJ1-1, with D possibly matching TRBD1 (6 bases). V shed 7 bases and J shed 1 base, with 16 bases lying between them. This CDR3 spans 15 amino acids. CDR3 DNA sequence: TGTGCCAGCAAGCTCGAGCGGGGGCGGAACACTGAAGCTTTCTTT. This encodes CASKLERGRNTEAFF.

A few counts support this clonotype. The chain is built from TRBV6-1 and TRBJ1-2, with D perhaps matching TRBD1 (5 bases). The CDR3 has 15 residues. The germline gives CDR1 MNHNS, CDR2 SASEGT. V lost 6 bases to trimming and J lost 6 bases, with 20 bases between them. CDR3 in DNA: TGTGCCAGCAGGACCCGCAGGGATTTGGGGCATGGCTACACCTTC. Protein product: CASRTRRDLGHGYTF.

This clonotype came up a few times. V and J are TRBV10-3 and TRBJ1-1; TRBD1 might be the D (6 bases). The CDR3 has 16 amino acids. The germline gives CDR1 ENHRY, CDR2 SYGVKD. With 0 bases removed from V and 4 bases from J, the gap between germline ends came to 15 bases. CDR3: CAISESMKGGGTEAFF. The CDR3 DNA reads as TGTGCCATCAGTGAGTCGATGAAGGGAGGGGGCACTGAAGCTTTCTTT.

The chain is built from TRBV14 and TRBJ2-1, with 8 bases fitting TRBD2. With V trimmed by 5 bases and J by 6 bases, 3 bases remained unmatched. CDR3 length equals 13 residues. Germline V lookup: CDR1 SGHDN, CDR2 FVKESK. The CDR3 bases are TGTGCCAGCAGCGTCCTAGCGGGCAATGAGCAGTTCTTC. Translated, it gives CASSVLAGNEQFF.

For this clonotype: One end of the junction does not line up with germline, which may come from a read error. The rearrangement links TRBV7-2 to TRBJ2-5, with D maybe TRBD2 (7 bases). The CDR3 is 15 residues long. The germline V gene encodes CDR1 SGHTA and CDR2 FQGNSA. CDR3 coding DNA: TGTGCCAGCAACTTAGGGGGGGGAAGGATCCGGACCCAGTACTTC. It is translated as CASNLGGGRIRTQYF.

This clonotype was detected only a few times. J is TRBJ1-4 and V is TRBV12-3 or TRBV12-4, with D unclear. V lost 4 bases and J 5 bases, leaving 8 bases between the germline ends. The CDR3 covers 13 residues. In nucleotides, the CDR3 is TGTGCCAGCAGTTGGACTACAAATGAAAAACTGTTTTTT. Translation: CASSWTTNEKLFF.

This clonotype has a count of ten or more. V and J are TRBV29-1 and TRBJ2-2; the D gene is possibly TRBD2 (6 bases). The CDR3 loop spans 14 amino acids. Trimming cost V 2 bases and J 3 bases, with 10 bases left between them. Germline loops: CDR1 SQVTM, CDR2 ANQGSEA. The CDR3 region is CSVEPREDTGELFF. CDR3 nucleotide sequence: TGCAGCGTTGAACCCAGGGAGGACACCGGGGAGCTGTTTTTT.

Many counts were recorded for this clonotype. This rearrangement joins TRBV12-3 or TRBV12-4 to TRBJ2-3, with D possibly called TRBD1 or TRBD2 (5 bases each). The CDR3 loop spans 13 amino acids. V was cut by 5 bases and J by 6 bases, with 12 bases left in between. In DNA, the CDR3 is TGTGCCAGCAGTCTACGGGGCCCCGATACGCAGTATTTT. It yields the protein CASSLRGPDTQYF.

V and J are TRBV3-1 and TRBJ2-7, with D perhaps matching TRBD2 (6 bases). The germline gives CDR1 LGHDT, CDR2 YNNKEL (reference sequence). This CDR3 comprises 16 residues. The V end lost 1 base, the J end lost 3 bases, and 16 bases lay between the germline ends. CDR3 residues: CASSQGRPGVNYEQYF. The CDR3 DNA reads as TGTGCCAGCAGCCAAGGTCGCCCGGGAGTTAACTACGAGCAGTACTTC.

The chain joins TRBV4-3 to TRBJ1-5, with a weak D call TRBD1 (5 bases). CDR3 length: 14 residues. Trimming took off 5 bases at V and 0 bases at J, with 8 bases between the two ends. Germline CDR1 LGHNA, CDR2 YSLEER. CDR3 nucleotides: TGCGCCAGCAGCTCAGGGACTAGCAATCAGCCCCAGCATTTT. Amino acids: CASSSGTSNQPQHF.

The chain carries TRBV27 and TRBJ2-7; 8 bases align to TRBD2. V gave up 8 bases and J gave up 1 base; unmatched junction bases: 10. Germline V gene sequence: CDR1 MNHEY, CDR2 SMNVEV (reference sequence). This CDR3 has 15 residues. This CDR3 is CASRWSGGFSYEQYF. The CDR3 DNA reads TGTGCCAGCCGATGGAGCGGGGGTTTTTCCTACGAGCAGTACTTC.

The CDR3 coding sequence is TGTGCCAGCAGTTCCGGGCCTCCCAGGGGGGGAAACACCATATATTTT. The encoded protein is CASSSGPPRGGNTIYF. The chain joins TRBV12-3 or TRBV12-4 to TRBJ1-3, with 7 positions matching TRBD1. V trimming: 4 bases; J trimming: 4 bases; junction bases outside the gene matches: 10. The CDR3 totals 16 residues.

This clonotype turned up a few times. V and J are TRBV19 and TRBJ2-1, with 9 bases that match TRBD2. V dropped 6 bases and J dropped 8; count of bases not matched to a gene: 14. CDR1 and CDR2 (germline): LNHDA, SQIVND (reference sequence). The CDR3 is 16 amino acids. The CDR3 coding sequence is TGTGCCAGTAGCCGACCAGCGGGAGGAGTAGCGGATGAGCAGTTCTTC. Amino acid sequence: CASSRPAGGVADEQFF.

The chain carries TRBV5-1 and TRBJ1-2; TRBD1 aligns across 7 bases. The V gene's germline CDR1 is SGHRS and CDR2 YFSETQ. The CDR3 is made up of 14 amino acids. J gave up 6 bases and V 4 bases, and 9 bases lay outside the gene matches. The CDR3: CASSLRQGSHGYTF. The CDR3 DNA sequence: TGCGCCAGCAGCCTCCGACAGGGCTCCCATGGCTACACCTTC.

This clonotype has more than one count but fewer than ten. This chain connects TRBV10-3 to TRBJ2-1, with 8 bases aligning to TRBD2. V trimming: 7 bases; J trimming: 8 bases; junction bases outside the gene matches: 7. The CDR3 is 13 residues long. CDR1 is ENHRY, CDR2 SYGVKD, per germline. For the CDR3, the DNA is TGTGCCATCACCCAAGGACTAGCAGATGAGCAGTTCTTC. Residues: CAITQGLADEQFF.

The chain uses TRBV27 and TRBJ2-1; TRBD2 aligns across 8 bases. The germline gives CDR1 MNHEY, CDR2 SMNVEV (reference sequence). V lost 5 bases, J lost 9 bases, and 9 bases stayed unmatched. The CDR3 runs 14 residues. Written as DNA, the CDR3 is TGTGCCAGCAGTAGAGTAGCGGGACCGGCTGAGCAGTTCTTC. Encoded protein: CASSRVAGPAEQFF.

The genes are TRBV7-8 and TRBJ2-1, with TRBD2 identical over 7 bases. In germline, CDR1 is SGHVS, CDR2 FQNEAQ. This CDR3 is built from 16 residues. V was pared by 0 bases and J by 7 bases, with 9 bases of the junction left unmatched. The CDR3, as DNA: TGTGCCAGCAGCTTAGCACTGGCGGGAGTTCGGAATGAGCAGTTCTTC. It is translated as CASSLALAGVRNEQFF. Full variable domain (missing parts from reference TRBV7-8 and TRBJ2-1): GAGVSQSPRYKVAKRGQDVALRCDPISGHVSLFWYQQALGQGPEFLTYFQNEAQLDKSGLPSDRFFAERPEGSVSTLKIQRTQQEDSAVYLCASSLALAGVRNEQFFGPGTRLTVL.